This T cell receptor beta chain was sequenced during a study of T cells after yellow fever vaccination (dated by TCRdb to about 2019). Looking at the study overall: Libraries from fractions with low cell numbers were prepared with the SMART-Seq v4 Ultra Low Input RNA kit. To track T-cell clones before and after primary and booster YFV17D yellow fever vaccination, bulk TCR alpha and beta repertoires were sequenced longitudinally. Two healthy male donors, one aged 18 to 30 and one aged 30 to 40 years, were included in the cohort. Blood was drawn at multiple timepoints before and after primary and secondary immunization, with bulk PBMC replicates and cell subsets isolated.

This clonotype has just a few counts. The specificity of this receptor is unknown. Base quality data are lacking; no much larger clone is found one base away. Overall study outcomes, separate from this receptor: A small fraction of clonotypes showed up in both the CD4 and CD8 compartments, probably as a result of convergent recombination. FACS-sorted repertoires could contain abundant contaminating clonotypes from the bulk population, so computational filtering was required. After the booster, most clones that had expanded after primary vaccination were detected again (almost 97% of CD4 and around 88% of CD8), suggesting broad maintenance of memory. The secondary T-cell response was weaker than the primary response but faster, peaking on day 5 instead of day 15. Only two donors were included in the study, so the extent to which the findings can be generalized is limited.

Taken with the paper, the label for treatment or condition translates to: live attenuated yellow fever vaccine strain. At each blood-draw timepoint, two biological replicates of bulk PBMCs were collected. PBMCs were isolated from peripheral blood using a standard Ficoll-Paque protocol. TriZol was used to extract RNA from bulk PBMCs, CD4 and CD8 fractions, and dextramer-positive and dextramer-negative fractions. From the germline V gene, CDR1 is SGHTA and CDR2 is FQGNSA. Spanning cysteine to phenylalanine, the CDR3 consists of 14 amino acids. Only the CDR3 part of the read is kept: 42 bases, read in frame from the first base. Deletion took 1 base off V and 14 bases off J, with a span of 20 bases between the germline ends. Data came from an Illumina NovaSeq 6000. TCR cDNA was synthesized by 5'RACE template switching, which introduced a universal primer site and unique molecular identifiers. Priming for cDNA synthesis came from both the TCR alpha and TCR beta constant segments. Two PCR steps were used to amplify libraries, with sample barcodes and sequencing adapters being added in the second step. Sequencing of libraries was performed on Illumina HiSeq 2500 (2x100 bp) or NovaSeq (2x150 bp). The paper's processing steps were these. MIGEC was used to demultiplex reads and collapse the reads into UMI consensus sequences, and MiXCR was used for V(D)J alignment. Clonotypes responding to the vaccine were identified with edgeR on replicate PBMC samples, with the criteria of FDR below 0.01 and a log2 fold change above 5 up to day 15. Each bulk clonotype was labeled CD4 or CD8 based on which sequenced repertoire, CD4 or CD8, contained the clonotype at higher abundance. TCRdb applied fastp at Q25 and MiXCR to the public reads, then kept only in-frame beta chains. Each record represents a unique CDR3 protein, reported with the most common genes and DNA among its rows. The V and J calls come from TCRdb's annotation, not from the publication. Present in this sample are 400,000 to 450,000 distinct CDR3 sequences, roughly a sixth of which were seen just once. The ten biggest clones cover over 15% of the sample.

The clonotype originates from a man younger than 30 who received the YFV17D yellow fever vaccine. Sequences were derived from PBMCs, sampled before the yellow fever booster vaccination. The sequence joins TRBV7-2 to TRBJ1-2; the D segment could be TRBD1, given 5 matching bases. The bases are TGTGCCAGCAGCTTAGGTCGGGCAGGGAAGAGTGAAACCTTC. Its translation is CASSLGRAGKSETF.